The T cell receptor beta chain described here comes from a study of identifying expanded T cells in peripheral blood. This CDR3 is built from 16 residues. V dropped 4 bases and J dropped 5; count of bases not matched to a gene: 8. Germline V lookup: CDR1 MNHEY, CDR2 SVGAGI. This clone was observed once. Its specificity is not known. No infections or other immune events were documented during collection. General observations from the study: Technical replicates showed around 1.2 changed clones; approximately two weeks 15 to 20; four weeks 19. Two-week clone count variance significantly increased as total template count grew.

Only in-frame clones appear in the TCRdb table, and some are missing; sequencing was by immunoSEQ multiplex PCR. The sample gives 85,000 to 90,000 clones, approximately 84% of which show up once; roughly 5.3% is in the top ten. The sequence came from a person aged 18 to 75 in good health. Sample: blood. This chain connects TRBV6-5 to TRBJ2-5; 12 positions agree with TRBD2. The CDR3 loop reads CASSFGGTSGPETQYF. The CDR3 region has the DNA TGTGCCAGCAGTTTTGGGGGGACTAGCGGGCCGGAGACCCAGTACTTC.